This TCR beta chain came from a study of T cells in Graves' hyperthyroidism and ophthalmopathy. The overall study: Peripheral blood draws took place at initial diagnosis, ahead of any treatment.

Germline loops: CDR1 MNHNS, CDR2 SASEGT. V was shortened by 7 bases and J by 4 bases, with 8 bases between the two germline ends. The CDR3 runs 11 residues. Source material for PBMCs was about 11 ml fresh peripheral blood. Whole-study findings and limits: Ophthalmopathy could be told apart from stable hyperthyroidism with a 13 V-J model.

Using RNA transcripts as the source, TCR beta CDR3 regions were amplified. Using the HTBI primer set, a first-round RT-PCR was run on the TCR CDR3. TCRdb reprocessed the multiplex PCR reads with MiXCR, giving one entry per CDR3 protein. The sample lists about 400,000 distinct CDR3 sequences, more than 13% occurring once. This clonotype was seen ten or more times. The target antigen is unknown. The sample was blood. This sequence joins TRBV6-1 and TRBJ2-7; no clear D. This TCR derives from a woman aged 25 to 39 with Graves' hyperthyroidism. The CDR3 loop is CASTTFYEQYF. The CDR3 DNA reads TGTGCCAGCACTACATTTTACGAGCAGTACTTC.